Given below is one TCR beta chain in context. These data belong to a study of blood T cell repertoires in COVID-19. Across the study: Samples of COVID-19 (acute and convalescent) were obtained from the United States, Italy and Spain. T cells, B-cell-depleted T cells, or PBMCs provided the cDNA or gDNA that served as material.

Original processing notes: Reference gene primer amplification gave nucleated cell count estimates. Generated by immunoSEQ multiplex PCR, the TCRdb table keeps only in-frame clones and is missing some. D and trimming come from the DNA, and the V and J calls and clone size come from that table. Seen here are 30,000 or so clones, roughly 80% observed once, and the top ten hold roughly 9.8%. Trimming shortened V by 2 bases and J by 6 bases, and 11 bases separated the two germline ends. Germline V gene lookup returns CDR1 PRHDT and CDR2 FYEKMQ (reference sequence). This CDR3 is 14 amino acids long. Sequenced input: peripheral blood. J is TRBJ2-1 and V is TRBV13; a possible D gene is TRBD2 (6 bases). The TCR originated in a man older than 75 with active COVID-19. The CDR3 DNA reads TGTGCCAGCAGCTTATGGGGACTCGGCAATGAGCAGTTCTTC. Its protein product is CASSLWGLGNEQFF.